One sample yielded the 15 T cell receptor beta chains listed below, sequenced in a study of blood T cells in healthy people across ages. Through a sample-barcoded 5' primer and a J-beta primer mix, a second PCR was run for 7 to 11 cycles. TCRdb re-called the 5' RACE reads through MiXCR, storing one row per CDR3 protein. In the table there are hundreds of thousands of distinct CDR3 sequences, roughly 26% of which are singletons. Sequences were obtained from blood. Receptor source: a woman of 80 years or more in good health.

This clonotype was counted a few times. The V and J genes are TRBV9 and TRBJ2-5; D gene unclear. Germline CDR1 SGDLS, CDR2 YYNGEE. Trimming stripped 1 base from V and 11 bases from J, with 15 bases between. The CDR3 has 13 residues. The CDR3 region is CASSVPSGGEQYF. The CDR3 nucleotides are TGTGCCAGCAGCGTACCTTCGGGTGGTGAGCAGTACTTC.

There are a few counts of this clonotype. This rearrangement joins TRBV7-9 to TRBJ1-1; TRBD1 agrees at 7 bases. The trim removed 1 base at V and 1 base at J, leaving 12 bases unmatched. CDR1 and CDR2 (germline): SEHNR, FQNEAQ (reference sequence). The CDR3 totals 18 residues. The CDR3 spells CASSLVRQGWLWNTEAFF. CDR3 in DNA: TGTGCCAGCAGCTTAGTGAGACAGGGCTGGTTGTGGAACACTGAAGCTTTCTTT. Variable domain in full (rest from reference TRBV7-9 and TRBJ1-1): DTGVSQNPRHKITKRGQNVTFRCDPISEHNRLYWYRQTLGQGPEFLTYFQNEAQLEKSRLLSDRFSAERPKGSFSTLEIQRTEQGDSAMYLCASSLVRQGWLWNTEAFFGQGTRLTVV.

This clonotype was recorded at least ten times. The chain carries TRBV18 and TRBJ2-5; D might be TRBD1 (6 bases). The V gene's germline CDR1 is KGHSH and CDR2 LQKENI. V was cut by 8 bases and J by 5 bases, with 15 bases left in between. CDR3 length: 13 residues. CDR3 protein: CASSPGQKETQYF. CDR3 nucleotide sequence: TGTGCCAGCAGCCCAGGACAGAAGGAGACCCAGTACTTC.

In this sample, this clonotype turned up many times. The genes are TRBV7-2 and TRBJ1-2; D call uncertain. Per the germline V gene, CDR1 is SGHTA and CDR2 is FQGNSA. The length of the CDR3 is 12 residues. V was shortened by 4 bases and J by 8 bases, with 11 bases between the two germline ends. The chain's CDR3 is CASSSQRIGYTF. CDR3 coding DNA: TGTGCCAGCAGCTCCCAGCGTATCGGCTACACCTTC.

The sample holds many counts of this clonotype. The rearrangement joins TRBV7-6 to TRBJ2-1, with 9 bases fitting TRBD2. CDR1 is SGHVS, CDR2 FNYEAQ, per germline. V was clipped by 0 bases and J by 4 bases; unmatched bases: 4. CDR3 length equals 16 residues. CDR3 in amino acids: CASSLAGSGGYNEQFF. As DNA, the CDR3 is TGTGCCAGCAGCTTAGCGGGTAGCGGGGGTTACAATGAGCAGTTCTTC.

Ten or more counts support this clonotype. The chain employs TRBV11-2 and TRBJ2-1; 15 nucleotides align to TRBD2. CDR1 SGHAT and CDR2 FQNNGV come from the germline V gene. CDR3 size: 16 residues. V gave up 5 bases and J gave up 7 bases; unmatched junction bases: 6. The CDR3 here is CASSIGLAGGGNEQFF. Written as DNA, the CDR3 is TGTGCCAGCAGCATCGGACTAGCGGGGGGGGGTAATGAGCAGTTCTTC. Based on the CDR3 plus reference TRBV11-2 and TRBJ2-1, the full variable domain is EAGVAQSPRYKIIEKRQSVAFWCNPISGHATLYWYQQILGQGPKLLIQFQNNGVVDDSQLPKDRFSAERLKGVDSTLKIQPAKLEDSAVYLCASSIGLAGGGNEQFFGPGTRLTVL.

This clonotype was detected a few times. At one end, the junction sequence differs from germline, possibly due to a read error. The chain couples TRBV7-9 to TRBJ1-2; no definite D call. This CDR3 spans 14 amino acids. CDR1 SEHNR and CDR2 FQNEAQ come from the germline V gene (reference sequence). In DNA, the CDR3 is TGTGTCAGCAGCCCCAGTCCCGTCCTCTATGGCTACACCTTC. As protein: CVSSPSPVLYGYTF.

V and J are TRBV7-9 and TRBJ1-2; D gene unclear. V dropped 3 bases and J dropped 3 bases, with 8 bases sitting between them. Germline V lookup: CDR1 SEHNR, CDR2 FQNEAQ (reference sequence). This CDR3 has 13 residues. The CDR3 protein is CASSLADYYGYTF. The DNA for the CDR3 is TGTGCCAGCAGCTTGGCAGACTACTATGGCTACACCTTC.

This clonotype was seen repeatedly, ten times or more. The V gene is TRBV24-1, the J gene TRBJ2-3; no firm D call. This CDR3 has 14 amino acids. V shed 5 bases and J shed 2 bases, with 10 bases lying between them. The germline gives CDR1 KGHDR, CDR2 SFDVKD. CDR3 loop: CATSGVQSTDTQYF. The CDR3 DNA follows: TGTGCCACCAGTGGAGTGCAGTCCACAGATACGCAGTATTTT.

This clonotype was counted at least ten times. The chain joins TRBV27 to TRBJ2-3; the D is unclear. Germline CDR1 reads MNHEY; CDR2 reads SMNVEV (reference sequence). The CDR3 has 15 amino acids. V was trimmed by 5 bases and J by 0 bases, leaving 12 bases between them. Written as DNA, the CDR3 is TGTGCCAGCAGTCCAAGACGATTAAGCACAGATACGCAGTATTTT. Protein product: CASSPRRLSTDTQYF.

The rearrangement uses TRBV15 and TRBJ1-6; D remains ambiguous. The ends were cut back, 4 bases at V and 10 bases at J, with 11 bases in the middle. The CDR3 has 13 amino acids. Germline V CDR1 and CDR2: LNHNV, YYDKDF (reference sequence). The CDR3 coding sequence is TGTGCCACCAGCACCCAGGTAGGATCACCCCTCCACTTT. This codes for CATSTQVGSPLHF.

This clonotype occurred a few times. The V gene is TRBV7-9, the J gene TRBJ1-6; TRBD1 matches 7 bases. The CDR3 is made up of 12 amino acids. V dropped 4 bases and J dropped 12; count of bases not matched to a gene: 3. Germline CDR1 SEHNR, CDR2 FQNEAQ (reference sequence). CDR3 region: CASSWTGGPLHF. The CDR3 bases are TGTGCCAGCAGCTGGACAGGCGGACCCCTCCACTTT.

This clonotype has a count of ten or more. The chain carries TRBV20-1 and TRBJ2-7; 8 bases align to TRBD2. V trimming: 0 bases; J trimming: 4 bases; junction bases outside the gene matches: 5. The CDR3 runs to 14 residues. The germline V gene has CDR1 DFQATT and CDR2 SNEGSKA (reference sequence). CDR3 amino acids: CSARDFASGYEQYF. The CDR3 DNA sequence: TGCAGTGCTAGAGATTTCGCTAGCGGGTACGAGCAGTACTTC.

This clonotype was recorded a few times. This may be a read error, as it is one base from a much larger clone. This chain uses TRBV5-5 with TRBJ1-1; no firm D call. CDR3 size: 13 residues. Germline CDR1 reads SGHKS; CDR2 reads YYEKEE (reference sequence). Trimming pared 4 bases from V and 3 bases from J, leaving 10 bases between. In DNA, the CDR3 is TGTGCCAGCAGCGCCGACGTGGACACTGAAGCTTTCTTT. Protein: CASSADVDTEAFF.

As to this clonotype: A clone one base away is much larger, so this may be a read error. The rearrangement links TRBV5-1 to TRBJ2-1; maybe TRBD1 (7 bases). Trimming removed 3 bases from V and 4 bases from J, with 11 bases in between. The germline CDR1 and CDR2 sequences are SGHRS and YFSETQ. This CDR3 is built from 14 residues. The CDR3, as DNA: TGCGCCAGCAGCTGCGGGACAGCTTACAATGAGCAGTTCTTC. Residues: CASSCGTAYNEQFF.